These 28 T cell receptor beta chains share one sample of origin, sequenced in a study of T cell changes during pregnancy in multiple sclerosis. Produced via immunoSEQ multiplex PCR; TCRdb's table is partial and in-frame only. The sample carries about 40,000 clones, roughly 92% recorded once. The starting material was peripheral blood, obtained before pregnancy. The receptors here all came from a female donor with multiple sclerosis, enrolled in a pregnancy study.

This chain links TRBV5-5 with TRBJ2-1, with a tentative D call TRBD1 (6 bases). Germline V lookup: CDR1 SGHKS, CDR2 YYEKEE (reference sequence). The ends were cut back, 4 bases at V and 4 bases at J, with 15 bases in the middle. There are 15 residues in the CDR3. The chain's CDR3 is CASSTSDRPYNEQFF. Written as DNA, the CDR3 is TGTGCCAGCAGCACATCAGACAGGCCTTACAATGAGCAGTTCTTC.

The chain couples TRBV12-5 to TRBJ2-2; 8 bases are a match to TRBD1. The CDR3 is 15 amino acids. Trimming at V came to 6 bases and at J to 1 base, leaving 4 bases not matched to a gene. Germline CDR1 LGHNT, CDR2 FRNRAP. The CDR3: CASGAGTGNTGELFF. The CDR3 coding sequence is TGTGCTAGTGGAGCCGGGACAGGGAACACCGGGGAGCTGTTTTTT.

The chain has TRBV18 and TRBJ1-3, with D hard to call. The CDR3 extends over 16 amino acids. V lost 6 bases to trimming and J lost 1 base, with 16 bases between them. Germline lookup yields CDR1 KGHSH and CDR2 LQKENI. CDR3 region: CASSREGLQSGNTIYF. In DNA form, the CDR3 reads TGTGCCAGCTCCCGCGAGGGCCTCCAGTCTGGAAACACCATATATTTT.

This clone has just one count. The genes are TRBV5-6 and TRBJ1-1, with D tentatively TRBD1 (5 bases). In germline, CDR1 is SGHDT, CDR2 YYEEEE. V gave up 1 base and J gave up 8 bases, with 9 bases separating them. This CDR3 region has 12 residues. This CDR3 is CASSLNRLEAFF. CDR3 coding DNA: TGTGCCAGCAGCTTGAACAGGTTGGAAGCTTTCTTT.

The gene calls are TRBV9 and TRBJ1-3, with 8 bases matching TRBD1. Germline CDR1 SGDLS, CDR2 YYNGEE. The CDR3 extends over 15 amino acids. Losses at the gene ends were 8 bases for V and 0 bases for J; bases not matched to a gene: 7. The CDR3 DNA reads TGTGCCAGAGACACCAGGGGGCACTCTGGAAACACCATATATTTT. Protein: CARDTRGHSGNTIYF.

The CDR3 DNA reads as TGTGCCAGCAGTTATGGAGGCGGGTTGTACAATGAGCAGTTCTTC. Protein product: CASSYGGGLYNEQFF. The chain couples TRBV6-4 to TRBJ2-1; maybe TRBD2 (5 bases). The CDR3 covers 15 residues. Trimming removed 5 bases at V and 4 bases at J, with 15 bases between. Germline V gene sequence: CDR1 MRHNA, CDR2 SNTAGT.

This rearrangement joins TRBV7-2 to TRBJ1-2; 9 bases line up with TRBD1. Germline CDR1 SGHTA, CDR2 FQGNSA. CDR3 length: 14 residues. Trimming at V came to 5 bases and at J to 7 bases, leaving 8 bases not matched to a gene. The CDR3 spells CASSKQGQGFGYTF. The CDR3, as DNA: TGTGCCAGCAGCAAACAGGGACAGGGCTTTGGCTACACCTTC. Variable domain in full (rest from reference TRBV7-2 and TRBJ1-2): GAGVSQSPSNKVTEKGKDVELRCDPISGHTALYWYRQSLGQGLEFLIYFQGNSAPDKSGLPSDRFSAERTGGSVSTLTIQRTQQEDSAVYLCASSKQGQGFGYTFGSGTRLTVV.

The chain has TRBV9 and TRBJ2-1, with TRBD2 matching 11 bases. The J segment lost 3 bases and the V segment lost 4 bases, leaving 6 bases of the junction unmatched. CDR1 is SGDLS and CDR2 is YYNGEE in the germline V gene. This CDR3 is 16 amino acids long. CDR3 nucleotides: TGTGCCAGCAGCCCGAAGGGGACTAGCGGCTACAATGAGCAGTTCTTC. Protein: CASSPKGTSGYNEQFF.

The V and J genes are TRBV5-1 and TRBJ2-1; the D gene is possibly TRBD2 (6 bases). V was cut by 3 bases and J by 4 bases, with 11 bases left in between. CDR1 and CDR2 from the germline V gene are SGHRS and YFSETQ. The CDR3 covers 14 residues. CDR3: CASSYTGVYNEQFF. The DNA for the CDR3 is TGCGCCAGCAGCTACACGGGAGTATACAATGAGCAGTTCTTC.

CDR3 sequence (DNA): TGTGCCAGCAGACCCCGAGGACAGGGGTTTCGCGAGCAGTACTTC. It translates to CASRPRGQGFREQYF. The chain combines TRBV27 with TRBJ2-7, with 9 nucleotides matching TRBD1. Losses at the gene ends were 6 bases for V and 6 bases for J; bases not matched to a gene: 12. CDR1 is MNHEY and CDR2 is SMNVEV in the germline V gene (reference sequence). CDR3 length: 15 residues.

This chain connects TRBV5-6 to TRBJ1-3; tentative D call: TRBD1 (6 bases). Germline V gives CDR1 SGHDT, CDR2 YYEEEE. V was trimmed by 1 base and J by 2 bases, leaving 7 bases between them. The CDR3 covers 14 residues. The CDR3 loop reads CASSLRTAGNTIYF. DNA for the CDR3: TGTGCCAGCAGCTTGCGGACAGCTGGAAACACCATATATTTT.

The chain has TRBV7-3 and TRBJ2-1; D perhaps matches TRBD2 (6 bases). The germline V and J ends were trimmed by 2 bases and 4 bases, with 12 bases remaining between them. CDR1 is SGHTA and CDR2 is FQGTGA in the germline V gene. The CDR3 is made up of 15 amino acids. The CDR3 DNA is TGTGCCAGCAGCTTAGGTCGCGGGATATACAATGAGCAGTTCTTC. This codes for CASSLGRGIYNEQFF.

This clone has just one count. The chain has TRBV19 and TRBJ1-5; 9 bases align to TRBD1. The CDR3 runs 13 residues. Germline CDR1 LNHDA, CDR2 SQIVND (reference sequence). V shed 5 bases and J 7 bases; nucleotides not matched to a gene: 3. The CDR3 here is CASSEDRGQPQHF. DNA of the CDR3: TGTGCCAGTAGTGAGGACAGGGGCCAGCCCCAGCATTTT.

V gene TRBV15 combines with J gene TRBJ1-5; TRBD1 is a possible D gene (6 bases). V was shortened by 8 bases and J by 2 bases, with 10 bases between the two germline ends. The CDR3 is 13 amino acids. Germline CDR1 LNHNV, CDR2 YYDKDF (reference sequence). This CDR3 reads CATSGQRNQPQHF. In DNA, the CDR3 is TGTGCCACCTCCGGACAGCGCAATCAGCCCCAGCATTTT.

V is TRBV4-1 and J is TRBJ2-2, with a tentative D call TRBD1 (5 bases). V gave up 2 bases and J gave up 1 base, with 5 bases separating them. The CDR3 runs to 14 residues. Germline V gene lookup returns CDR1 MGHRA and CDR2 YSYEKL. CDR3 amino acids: CASSQQGNTGELFF. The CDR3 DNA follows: TGCGCCAGCAGCCAACAGGGGAACACCGGGGAGCTGTTTTTT.

The CDR3 nucleotides read TGTGCCAGCAGCTTAAATTTAGATGGGGGACTGAGGGGCGAGACCCAGTACTTC. Translating it yields CASSLNLDGGLRGETQYF. The genes are TRBV7-9 and TRBJ2-5; tentatively, D is TRBD2 (6 bases). The germline gives CDR1 SEHNR, CDR2 FQNEAQ (reference sequence). The CDR3 has 18 residues. Trimming removed 2 bases at V and 5 bases at J, with 24 bases between.

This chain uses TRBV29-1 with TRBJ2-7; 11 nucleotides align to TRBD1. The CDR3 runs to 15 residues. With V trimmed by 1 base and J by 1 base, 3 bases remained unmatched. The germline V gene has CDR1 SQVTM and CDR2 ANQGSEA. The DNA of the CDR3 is TGCAGCGTTGAAGGCGGGACAGGGGGATCCTACGAGCAGTACTTC. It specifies CSVEGGTGGSYEQYF.

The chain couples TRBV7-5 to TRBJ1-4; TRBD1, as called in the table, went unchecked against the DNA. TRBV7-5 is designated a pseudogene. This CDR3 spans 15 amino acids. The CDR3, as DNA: TGTGCCAGAAGACGGGGGACAGGGGATAACGAAAAACTGTTTTTT. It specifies CARRRGTGDNEKLFF.

CDR3 nucleotide sequence: TGTGCCAGCAGTGAGGGCCCCCTAATCGCTTTCTTT. The encoded protein is CASSEGPLIAFF. The rearrangement joins TRBV2 to TRBJ1-1, with unresolved D. Germline V gives CDR1 SNHLY, CDR2 FYNNEI. The CDR3 sequence is 12 residues long. The V end was cut by 3 bases, the J end by 11 bases, with 13 bases between. Filled out from reference TRBV2 and TRBJ1-1, the complete variable domain reads EPEVTQTPSHQVTQMGQEVILRCVPISNHLYFYWYRQILGQKVEFLVSFYNNEISEKSEIFDDQFSVERPDGSNFTLKIRSTKLEDSAMYFCASSEGPLIAFFGQGTRLTVV.

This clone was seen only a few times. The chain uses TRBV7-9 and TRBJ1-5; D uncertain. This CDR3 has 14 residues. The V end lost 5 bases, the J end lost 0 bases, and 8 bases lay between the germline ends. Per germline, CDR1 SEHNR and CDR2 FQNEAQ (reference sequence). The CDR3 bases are TGTGCCAGCAGCCCAGAATCTAGCAATCAGCCCCAGCATTTT. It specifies CASSPESSNQPQHF.

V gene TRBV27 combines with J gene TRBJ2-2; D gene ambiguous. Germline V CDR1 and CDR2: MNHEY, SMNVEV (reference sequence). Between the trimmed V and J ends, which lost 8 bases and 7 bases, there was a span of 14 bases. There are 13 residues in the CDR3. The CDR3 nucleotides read TGTGCCAGCGCCACGAGTGATGGCGGGGAGCTGTTTTTT. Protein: CASATSDGGELFF.

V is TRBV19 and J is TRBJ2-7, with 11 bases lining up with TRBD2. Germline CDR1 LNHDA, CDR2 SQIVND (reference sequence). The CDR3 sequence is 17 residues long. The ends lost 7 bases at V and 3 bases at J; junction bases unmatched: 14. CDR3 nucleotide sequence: TGTGCCAGTATAAACCCGCCGGGACTAGCGGTTCTCTACGAGCAGTACTTC. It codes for CASINPPGLAVLYEQYF.

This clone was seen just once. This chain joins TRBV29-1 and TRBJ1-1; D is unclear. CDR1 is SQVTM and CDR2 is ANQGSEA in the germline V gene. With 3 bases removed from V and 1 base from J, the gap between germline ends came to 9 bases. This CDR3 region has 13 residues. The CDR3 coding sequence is TGCAGCGTTGACGGCGGATGGAACACTGAAGCTTTCTTT. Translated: CSVDGGWNTEAFF.

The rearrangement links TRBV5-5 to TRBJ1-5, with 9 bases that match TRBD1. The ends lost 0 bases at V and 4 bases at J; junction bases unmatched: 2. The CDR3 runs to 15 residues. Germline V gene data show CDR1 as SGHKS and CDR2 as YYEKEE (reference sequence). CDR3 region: CASSLGGQGNQPQHF. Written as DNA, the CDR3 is TGTGCCAGCAGCTTGGGAGGACAGGGGAATCAGCCCCAGCATTTT. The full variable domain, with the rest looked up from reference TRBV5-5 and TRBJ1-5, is DAGVTQSPTHLIKTRGQQVTLRCSPISGHKSVSWYQQVLGQGPQFIFQYYEKEERGRGNFPDRFSARQFPNYSSELNVNALLLGDSALYLCASSLGGQGNQPQHFGDGTRLSIL.

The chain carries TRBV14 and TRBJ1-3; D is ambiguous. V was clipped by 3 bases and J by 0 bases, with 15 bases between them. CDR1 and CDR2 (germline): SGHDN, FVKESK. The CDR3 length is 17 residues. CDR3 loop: CASSHASTVASGNTIYF. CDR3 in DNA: TGTGCCAGCAGCCACGCGTCCACAGTCGCCTCTGGAAACACCATATATTTT.

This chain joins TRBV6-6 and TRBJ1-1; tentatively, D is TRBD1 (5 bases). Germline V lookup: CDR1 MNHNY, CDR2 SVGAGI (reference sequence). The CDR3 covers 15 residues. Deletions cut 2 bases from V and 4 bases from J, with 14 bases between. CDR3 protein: CASSYRGRVGTEAFF. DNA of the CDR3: TGTGCCAGCAGTTACCGGGGGAGGGTTGGCACTGAAGCTTTCTTT.

CDR3: CASSTGQDTGELFF. CDR3 nucleotides: TGCGCCAGCAGCACGGGACAGGATACCGGGGAGCTGTTTTTT. This sequence joins TRBV5-1 and TRBJ2-2; 8 nucleotides agree with TRBD1. The CDR3 runs 14 residues. CDR1 and CDR2 (germline): SGHRS, YFSETQ. The V gene end was trimmed by 4 bases and the J gene end by 5 bases; junction bases not matched to a gene: 4.

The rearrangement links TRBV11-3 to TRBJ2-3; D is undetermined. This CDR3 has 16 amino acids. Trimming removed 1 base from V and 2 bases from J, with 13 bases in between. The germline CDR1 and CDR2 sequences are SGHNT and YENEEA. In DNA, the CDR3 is TGTGCCAGCAGCTTAGGAGGCCGAGGTAACACAGATACGCAGTATTTT. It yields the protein CASSLGGRGNTDTQYF.